The entry below gives a single T cell receptor (beta chain) sequence along with its context. What it recognizes is unknown. The data were taken from a study of vaccination and CD4 T cells after COVID-19. The CDR3 runs 16 residues. Looked up from germline, CDR1 is MNHEY and CDR2 is SMNVEV (reference sequence). The ends were cut back, 2 bases at V and 3 bases at J, with 17 bases in the middle. Researchers used the Oncomine TCR Beta short-read assay to sequence DNA from cultured CD4+ T cells. Cultures of CD4+ T cells served as the source for extracting genomic DNA. MiXCR, run by TCRdb on the PCR reads, gives a single entry per CDR3 protein. Counted here are approximately 16,000 distinct CDR3 sequences, around 53% occurring once; the ten biggest clones make up more than 3%. Regarding treatment: roughly 10-day PBMC culture with coronavirus spike peptide pools or control peptides (ViraFEST assay). TCRs were sequenced by ViraFEST after antigen-specific T cells had been expanded with peptide pools.

The sample consisted of CD4+ T cells from blood, cultured in vitro, taken before SARS-CoV-2 vaccination. The source is a human donor who had recovered from COVID-19. This chain uses TRBV27 with TRBJ2-7, with D possibly being TRBD2 (5 bases). CDR3 DNA sequence: TGTGCCAGCAGTTTAACGAGCGGTATGCCGATCTACGAGCAGTACTTC. It specifies CASSLTSGMPIYEQYF.